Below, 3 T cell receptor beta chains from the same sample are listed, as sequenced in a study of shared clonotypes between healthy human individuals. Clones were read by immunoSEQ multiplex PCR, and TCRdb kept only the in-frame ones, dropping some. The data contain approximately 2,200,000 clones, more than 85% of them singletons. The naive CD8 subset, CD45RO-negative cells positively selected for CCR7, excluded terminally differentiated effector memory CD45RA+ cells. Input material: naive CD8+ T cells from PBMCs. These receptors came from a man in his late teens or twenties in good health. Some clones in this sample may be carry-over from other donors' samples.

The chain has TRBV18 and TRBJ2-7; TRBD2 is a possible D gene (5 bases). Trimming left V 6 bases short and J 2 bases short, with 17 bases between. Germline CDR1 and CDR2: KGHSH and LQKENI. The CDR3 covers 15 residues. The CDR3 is CASSPGNPRAYEQYF. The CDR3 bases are TGTGCCAGCTCCCCGGGGAACCCCCGAGCCTACGAGCAGTACTTC. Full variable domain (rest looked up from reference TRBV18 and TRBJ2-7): NAGVMQNPRHLVRRRGQEARLRCSPMKGHSHVYWYRQLPEEGLKFMVYLQKENIIDESGMPKERFSAEFPKEGPSILRIQQVVRGDSAAYFCASSPGNPRAYEQYFGPGTRLTVT.

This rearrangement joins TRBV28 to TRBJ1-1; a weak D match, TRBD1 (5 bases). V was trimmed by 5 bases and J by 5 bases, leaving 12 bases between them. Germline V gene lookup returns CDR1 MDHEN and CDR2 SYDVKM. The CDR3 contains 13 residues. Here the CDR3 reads CASSAGRRTEAFF. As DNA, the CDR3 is TGTGCCAGCAGTGCAGGGAGGAGGACTGAAGCTTTCTTT.

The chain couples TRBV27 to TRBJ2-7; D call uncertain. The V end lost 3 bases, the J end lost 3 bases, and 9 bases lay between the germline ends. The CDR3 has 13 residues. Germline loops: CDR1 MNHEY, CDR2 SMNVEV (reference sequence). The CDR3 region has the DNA TGTGCCAGCAGTTTCGGAGATTACTACGAGCAGTACTTC. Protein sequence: CASSFGDYYEQYF.